This section outlines one TCR beta chain sequence together with its context. Its antigen remains undetermined. The germline gene is not matched at one end of the junction; a read error may be the cause. The sample originates from a study of siplizumab effects on memory and regulatory T cells (dated by TCRdb to about 2019). With respect to the entire study: The effect of the anti-CD2 antibody siplizumab on alloreactive T-cell subsets was examined in allogeneic mixed lymphocyte reactions constructed from human PBMCs. What the authors observed across the whole study: Because sequences below about 10^-5 frequency were poorly captured, only a minor fraction of alloreactive clones could be mapped to unstimulated subsets. The cumulative frequency of alloreactive sequences that could be traced back to unstimulated CD4+ memory T cells was significantly reduced by siplizumab. In reactions with siplizumab, an average of approximately 69% of mappable alloreactive CD4+ clones were Treg-derived, compared with 25% to 30% in control reactions. No functional confirmation was obtained for the suppressive function of proliferating Tregs from siplizumab cultures. Unstimulated naive T cells appeared to be more diverse than memory T cells, and naive cells seemed to make a substantial contribution to the alloresponse. A naive or memory phenotype could not be assigned to roughly 75-97% of proliferating CD4+ or CD8+ clones.

From the germline V gene (reference sequence), CDR1 is MNHEY and CDR2 is SMNVEV. The CDR3 covers 16 residues, taking in both the cysteine and the phenylalanine. The retained sequence is limited to the CDR3, 48 bases, with the frame set at the first base. Library method: the immunoSEQ multiplex PCR assay. About 10^5 TCR templates per sample were assayed on the deep sequencing platform. Genomic DNA extracted from sorted T cells was the material used for TCRbeta CDR3 sequencing. The paper's data handling went like this. The R programming language was used for the clonal analysis of the TCRbeta CDR3 data. Alloreactive CD4+ and CD8+ clones were identified by comparing unstimulated samples to CFSE-low samples taken after the reaction. Regulatory or non-regulatory origin of alloreactive CD4+ clones was assigned by matching sequences to the sorted unstimulated Treg and non-Treg repertoires. Held by TCRdb, this immuneACCESS table contains in-frame sequences only and omits some clones. Under half of the omission traces to an unresolved V gene where checked; the cause of the rest is unknown. V and J calls and clone size are as listed in that table; D and trimming were resolved from the DNA. The sample table shows about 100,000 clones, and roughly 92% are seen once. The ten largest make up about 0.6% of the sample.

TCRbeta CDR3 sequencing was performed on sorted unstimulated T cells and on proliferating T cells recovered from mixed lymphocyte reactions. Fresh whole blood from fewer than 12 HLA-typed healthy donors was used to isolate PBMCs. Unstimulated CD4+ regulatory T cells were FACS-sorted to map the origin of alloreactive clones. The sequence is built from TRBV27 and TRBJ2-3; TRBD1 fits 9 bases in the junction. Sequenced material: Tregs sorted from blood. This clonotype was obtained from a human donor in good health. The CDR3 region has the sequence CVSSAGTGTSTDTQYF. The DNA reads TGTGTCAGCAGTGCTGGGACAGGGACTAGCACAGATACGCAGTATTTT.